The entry that follows covers one T cell receptor beta chain sequence. The CDR3 contains 8 residues. TCRdb keeps only in-frame clones here, not all; method: immunoSEQ multiplex PCR. The table shows approximately 9,300 clones, with under 80% occurring only once. This specimen comes from a study of chemoradiotherapy in HPV16-positive cancers. This TCR was sampled from a human donor with HPV-associated anogenital cancer. V and J are TRBV21-1 and TRBJ2-7; TRBD1, the table's D call, was not compared with the DNA. TRBV21-1 represents a pseudogene. Sample collection was performed from a patient who underwent chemoradiotherapy. DNA for the CDR3: TGTGCCAGCAGCGGCCAGGGGTTC. This codes for CASSGQGF.